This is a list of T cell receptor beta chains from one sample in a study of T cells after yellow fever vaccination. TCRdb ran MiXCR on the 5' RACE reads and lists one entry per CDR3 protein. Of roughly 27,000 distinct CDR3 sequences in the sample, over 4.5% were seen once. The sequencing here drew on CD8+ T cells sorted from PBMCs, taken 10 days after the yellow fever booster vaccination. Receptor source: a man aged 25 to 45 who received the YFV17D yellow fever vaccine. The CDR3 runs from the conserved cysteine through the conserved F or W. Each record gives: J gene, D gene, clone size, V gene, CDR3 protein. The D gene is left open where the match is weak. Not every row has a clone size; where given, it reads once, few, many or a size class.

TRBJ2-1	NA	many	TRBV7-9	CASSLQVWGEQFF
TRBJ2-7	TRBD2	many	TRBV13	CASSSALAGEAYEQYF
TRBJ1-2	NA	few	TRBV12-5	CASGPDRRPYGYTF
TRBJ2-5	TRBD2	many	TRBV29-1	CSVQGIAGYPETQYF
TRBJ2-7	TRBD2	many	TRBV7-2	CASSLGFGTSDEQYF
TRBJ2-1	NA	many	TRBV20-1	CSARDHEQFF
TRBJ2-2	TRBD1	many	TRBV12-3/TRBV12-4	CASGTASGELFF
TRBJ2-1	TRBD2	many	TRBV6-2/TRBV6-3	CASSYSGLAFGEQFF
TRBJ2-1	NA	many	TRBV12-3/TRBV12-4	CASRPFLGEQFF
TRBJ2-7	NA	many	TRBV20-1	CSARGRSSYEQYF
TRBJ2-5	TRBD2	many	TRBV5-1	CASSLELAGEETQYF
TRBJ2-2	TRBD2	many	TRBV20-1	CSARGTRGPGELFF
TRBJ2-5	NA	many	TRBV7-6	CASSLYLGPTETQYF
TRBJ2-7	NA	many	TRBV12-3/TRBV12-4	CASSFSPAYEQYF
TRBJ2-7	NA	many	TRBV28	CASSLPTRQGRSGEQYF
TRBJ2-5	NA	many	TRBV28	CASSLTNPGVPQETQYF
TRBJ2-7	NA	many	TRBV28	CASSFSGEQYF
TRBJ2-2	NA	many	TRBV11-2	CASSRIEGRGELFF
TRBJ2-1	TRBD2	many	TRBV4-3	CASSQDPSGSGWIEQFF
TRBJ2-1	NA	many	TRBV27	CASSNTYNERFF
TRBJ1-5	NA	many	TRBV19	CASIPYAEGSNQPQHF
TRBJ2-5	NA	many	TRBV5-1	CASSLRAPEGETQYF
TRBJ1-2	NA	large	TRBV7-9	CASSGALNYGYTF
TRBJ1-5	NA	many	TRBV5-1	CASSLVGNGQPQHF
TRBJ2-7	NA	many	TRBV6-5	CASSYSSVYEQYF
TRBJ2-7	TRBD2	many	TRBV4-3	CASSQTTSGSYEQYF
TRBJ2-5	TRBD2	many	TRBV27	CASSLHSGNQETQYF
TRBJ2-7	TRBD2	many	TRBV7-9	CASSFRLAGDPYEQYF
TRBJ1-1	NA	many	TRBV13	CASTLGVGNTEAFF
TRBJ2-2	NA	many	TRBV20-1	CSARSGNTGELFF
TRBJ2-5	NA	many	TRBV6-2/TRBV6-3	CASRSQAGQYQETQYF
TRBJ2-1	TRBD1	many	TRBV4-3	CASSQEVYRGHEQFF
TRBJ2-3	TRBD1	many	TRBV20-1	CSARTGLADTQYF
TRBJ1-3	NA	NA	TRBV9	CASSGREFSGNTIYF
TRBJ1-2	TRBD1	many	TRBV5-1	CASSRPGTGIIGYTF
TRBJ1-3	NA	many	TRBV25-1	CASSEGSGNTIYF
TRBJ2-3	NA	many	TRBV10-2	CATDASTDTQYF
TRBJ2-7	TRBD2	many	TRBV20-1	CSAKAGEYYEQYF
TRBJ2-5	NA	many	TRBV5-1	CASSLSLVETQYF
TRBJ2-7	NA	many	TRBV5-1	CASSLRDGNFYEQYF
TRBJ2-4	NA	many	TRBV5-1	CASRQGDENIQYF
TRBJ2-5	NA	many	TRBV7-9	CASSLNTGYETQYF
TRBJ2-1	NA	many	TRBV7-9	CASSLVVGAGEQFF
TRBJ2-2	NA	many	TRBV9	CASSRGTGELFF
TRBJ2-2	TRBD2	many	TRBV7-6	CASSPGRGTGELFF
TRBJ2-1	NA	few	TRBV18	CASSTGTEQFF
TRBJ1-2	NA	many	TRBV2	CASSERGNSYGYTF
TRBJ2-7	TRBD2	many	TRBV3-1	CASSQDGLAGSSYEQYF
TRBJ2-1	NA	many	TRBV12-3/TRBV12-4	CASSSSRGYNEQFF
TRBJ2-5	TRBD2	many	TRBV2	CASSYGLAGQRPQETQYF
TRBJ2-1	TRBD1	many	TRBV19	CASSKDRVEQFF